This T cell receptor beta chain was sequenced in a study of blood T cells in healthy people across ages. PCR was performed a second time for about 7 to 11 cycles using a sample-barcoded 5' primer and a J-beta primer mix. TCRdb re-called the 5' RACE reads through MiXCR, storing one row per CDR3 protein. The table has more than 900,000 distinct CDR3 sequences, 25% to 35% seen once. Total RNA, at least 5.5 micrograms per sample, was extracted from PBMCs. The germline V gene has CDR1 MNHEY and CDR2 SVGEGT. The CDR3 covers 14 residues. The V gene lost 4 bases and the J gene lost 2 bases, with 9 bases spanning the gap. These sequences were also reported in another study, on T cells of mothers and their children. From that paper: Related and unrelated pairs show TCR recombination output that thymic selection shapes similarly.

The sample taken for sequencing was blood. The chain links TRBV6-2 or TRBV6-3 to TRBJ2-1; D may be TRBD1 or TRBD2 (5 bases each). The TCR sequence derives from a woman between 40 and 55 years old in good health. CDR3 protein: CASSWGTPYNEQFF. The DNA for the CDR3 is TGTGCCAGCAGTTGGGGGACCCCCTACAATGAGCAGTTCTTC.